This T cell receptor (beta chain) was observed in a study of T-cell memory formation after mild COVID-19. In the study overall: Among the donors, TCR clusters were largely specific to each donor.

Deletions cut 5 bases from V and 7 bases from J, with 8 bases between. Germline V gives CDR1 SGHTA, CDR2 FQGNSA. The CDR3 covers 11 residues. Comments on this clonotype: The antigen remains undetermined.

Libraries for TCRalpha and TCRbeta carried sample barcodes and unique molecular identifiers via 5'RACE. TCRdb itself ran the 5' RACE reads through MiXCR, one entry per CDR3 protein. The table lists roughly 350,000 distinct CDR3 sequences, roughly 13% of them singletons. Study results and limitations: A second wave of clones peaked on day 37, and their SARS-CoV-2 specificity went unconfirmed. While clones contracting from day 15 to 85 were balanced between CD4 and CD8, later expanders leaned CD4+.

This sequence was found in a young man who had mild COVID-19 (a few samples of this study predate the infection). Cell type and time point are not known. The chain employs TRBV7-2 and TRBJ2-5; unclear D gene. The sample comprised PBMCs or a T cell subset sorted from them (not recorded which). For the CDR3, the DNA is TGTGCCAGCAGCCCCGGGTGGACCCAGTACTTC. The encoded protein is CASSPGWTQYF.